The 16 T cell receptor beta chains below all came from one sample that was sequenced in a study of metastatic and nonmetastatic thyroid tumors. Patients underwent thyroid surgery, and none had received any treatment before it. TCRdb re-called the PCR reads via MiXCR. The sample contains roughly 30,000 clones, over 20% of which appear only once. The source material was blood. The receptors derive from a female donor with papillary thyroid cancer or a benign thyroid nodule (not recorded which). Some clones in this sample may be carry-over from other donors' samples.

There are many counts of this clone. The V gene is TRBV2, the J gene TRBJ2-1; D remains unclear. The CDR3 is 10 amino acids. V was trimmed by 4 bases and J by 15 bases, leaving 10 bases between them. Per the germline V gene, CDR1 is SNHLY and CDR2 is FYNNEI. The CDR3 region is CASSVTSSFF. CDR3 in DNA: TGTGCCAGCAGTGTCACCAGCTCGTTCTTC.

The J gene is TRBJ2-1, the V gene TRBV7-6; D gene ambiguous. This CDR3 is built from 14 residues. Trimming removed 1 base at V and 15 bases at J, with 19 bases between. Germline values: CDR1 SGHVS, CDR2 FNYEAQ. CDR3 nucleotides: TGTGCCAGCAGCTTAGAGGCGGTGGTCAAGCCGTGGTTCTTC. It encodes CASSLEAVVKPWFF. Looking up the rest from reference TRBV7-6 and TRBJ2-1 gives the full variable domain: GAGVSQSPRYKVTKRGQDVALRCDPISGHVSLYWYRQALGQGPEFLTYFNYEAQQDKSGLPNDRFSAERPEGSISTLTIQRTEQRDSAMYRCASSLEAVVKPWFFGPGTRLTVL.

This clone came up a few times. CDR3: CATSDLGAGDLNEQFF. The CDR3, as DNA: TGTGCCACCAGTGATTTGGGCGCGGGAGATTTAAATGAGCAGTTCTTC. The chain recombines TRBV24-1 with TRBJ2-1; 7 positions match TRBD2. V shed 0 bases, J shed 7 bases, and the junction held 8 bases outside the gene matches. The germline gives CDR1 KGHDR, CDR2 SFDVKD. The CDR3 has 16 residues.

This clone was picked up many times. The chain has TRBV24-1 and TRBJ2-2, with 7 bases lining up with TRBD1. The CDR3 loop spans 14 amino acids. Trimming at V came to 4 bases and at J to 6 bases, leaving 4 bases not matched to a gene. CDR1 is KGHDR and CDR2 is SFDVKD in the germline V gene. This chain's CDR3 is CATSESTGPGELFF. The CDR3 nucleotides are TGTGCCACCAGTGAATCGACAGGGCCCGGGGAGCTGTTTTTT.

This chain links TRBV6-1 with TRBJ2-7, with TRBD1 matching 8 bases. Trimming took 6 bases from V and 4 from J; bases not matched to a gene: 11. In germline, CDR1 is MNHNS, CDR2 SASEGT. This CDR3 has 15 residues. The CDR3 bases are TGTGCCAGCAGCCCCGGACAGGGCCGCGGTTACGAGCAGTACTTC. Amino acids: CASSPGQGRGYEQYF.

In its sample, this clone is medium-sized. J is TRBJ2-7 and V is TRBV2; TRBD2 is a possible D gene (5 bases). CDR3 length: 14 residues. CDR1 is SNHLY, CDR2 FYNNEI, per germline. Trimming removed 2 bases at V and 5 bases at J, with 13 bases between. CDR3 nucleotides: TGTGCCAGCAGTGAACAAGCGGAGGACCACGAGCAGTACTTC. As protein: CASSEQAEDHEQYF. Together with reference TRBV2 and TRBJ2-7, the CDR3 gives the full variable domain: EPEVTQTPSHQVTQMGQEVILRCVPISNHLYFYWYRQILGQKVEFLVSFYNNEISEKSEIFDDQFSVERPDGSNFTLKIRSTKLEDSAMYFCASSEQAEDHEQYFGPGTRLTVT.

For this clone: This sequence may be a read error, since a much larger clone differs from it by one base. This CDR3 is also generated by other DNA sequences in the sample. This chain joins TRBV28 and TRBJ1-5; D remains unclear. From germline, CDR1 is MDHEN and CDR2 SYDVKM. The CDR3 sequence is 13 residues long. V was trimmed by 6 bases and J by 3 bases, leaving 9 bases between them. The CDR3 DNA reads TGTGCCAGCAGCACGGGTATCAATCAGCCCCAGCATTTT. Its translation is CASSTGINQPQHF.

The chain has TRBV4-2 and TRBJ2-3, with a weak D call TRBD1 (5 bases). Germline lookup yields CDR1 LGHNA and CDR2 YNFKEQ. V lost 4 bases and J lost 4, with 15 bases in between. The CDR3 is made up of 15 amino acids. The CDR3 DNA sequence: TGTGCCAGCAGCCCCGTGGCGCAGGGTCCAGATACGCAGTATTTT. Translated, it gives CASSPVAQGPDTQYF.

This clone was seen repeatedly, ten times or more. A much larger clonotype is one base distant, so this may be a read error. This chain uses TRBV27 with TRBJ2-7; 9 bases map to TRBD1. The germline gives CDR1 MNHEY, CDR2 SMNVEV (reference sequence). This CDR3 is built from 14 residues. This CDR3 is CASSLRGQGDEQCF. The CDR3 DNA is TGTGCCAGCAGTTTACGGGGACAGGGCGACGAGCAGTGCTTC.

The sample holds many counts of this clone. The DNA of the CDR3 is TGCAGTCCAGTGGTGAGCGGGAGGGCCGAGAAGACCCAGTACTTC. Residues: CSPVVSGRAEKTQYF. V and J are TRBV20-1 and TRBJ2-5; 10 bases map to TRBD2. With 8 bases clipped from V and 6 bases from J, the junction kept 15 bases outside the gene matches. The germline V gene encodes CDR1 DFQATT and CDR2 SNEGSKA (reference sequence). The CDR3 totals 15 residues.

This clone was detected ten times or more. This rearrangement joins TRBV5-1 to TRBJ2-7; tentative D call: TRBD2 (6 bases). The CDR3 length is 14 residues. Per the germline V gene, CDR1 is SGHRS and CDR2 is YFSETQ. Trimming removed 2 bases from V and 5 bases from J, with 14 bases in between. This CDR3 is CASSFRGGSDEQYF. CDR3 bases: TGCGCCAGCAGCTTCAGAGGAGGGTCCGACGAGCAGTACTTC.

This clone occurred many times. The chain has TRBV6-1 and TRBJ2-6; 8 nucleotides align to TRBD2. Germline CDR1 MNHNS, CDR2 SASEGT. The junction had 0 bases not matched to a gene; V was cut back by 11 bases and J by 0 bases. The CDR3 consists of 13 residues. CDR3 in amino acids: CAAGGSGANVLTF. DNA for the CDR3: TGTGCCGCGGGGGGCTCTGGGGCCAACGTCCTGACTTTC.

The rearrangement links TRBV5-8 to TRBJ1-6, with no clear D. The V gene lost 7 bases and the J gene lost 6 bases, with 11 bases spanning the gap. This CDR3 is 13 amino acids long. CDR1 and CDR2 from the germline V gene are SGHTS and YDEGEE. The DNA for the CDR3 is TGTGCCAGCTGCCACCTGACTAATTCACCCCTCCACTTT. Protein: CASCHLTNSPLHF.

Ten or more counts support this clone. The chain uses TRBV3-1 and TRBJ2-7, with D possibly TRBD2 on 6 matching bases. The CDR3 runs 13 residues. The germline V gene encodes CDR1 LGHDT and CDR2 YNNKEL (reference sequence). Trimming cost V 0 bases and J 7 bases, with 10 bases left between them. The CDR3 sequence: CASSQDIGREQYF. The DNA for the CDR3 is TGTGCCAGCAGCCAAGATATTGGGAGGGAGCAGTACTTC.

This clone was seen repeatedly, ten times or more. A read error may explain this, as a much larger clone is one base away. Additional DNA sequences in this sample encode the identical CDR3. The chain couples TRBV10-3 to TRBJ2-1; a possible D gene is TRBD1 (5 bases). CDR1 and CDR2 from the germline V gene are ENHRY and SYGVKD. The ends were cut back, 4 bases at V and 8 bases at J, with 9 bases in the middle. This CDR3 region has 12 residues. CDR3 region: CAISGQTDEQFF. The CDR3 DNA reads TGTGCCATCAGTGGACAGACGGATGAGCAGTTCTTC.

This clone has ten or more counts. One base away lies a much larger clone, so this may be a sequencing read error. This CDR3 is missing its conserved last phenylalanine or tryptophan, likely due to a read error. The V gene is TRBV27, the J gene TRBJ1-1; tentative D call: TRBD1 (5 bases). The CDR3 has 14 residues. Germline CDR1 is MNHEY and CDR2 is SMNVEV (reference sequence). The V gene lost 0 bases and the J gene lost 3 bases, with 8 bases spanning the gap. The CDR3 DNA sequence: TGTGCCAGCAGTTTATCGCTGGGGGACACTGAAGCTTTCCTT. This encodes CASSLSLGDTEAFL.